This T cell receptor (beta chain) was recovered during a study of blood T cell repertoires in COVID-19. Study at large: Sample material is recorded as cDNA or gDNA derived from T cells, B-cell-depleted T cells, or PBMCs.

Clones were sequenced by immunoSEQ multiplex PCR, and TCRdb holds only the in-frame ones, with some missing. The sample consists of about 330,000 clones, about 82% of them appearing once. The V end lost 2 bases, the J end lost 4 bases, and 8 bases lay between the germline ends. This CDR3 has 13 residues. The germline gives CDR1 SGHDN, CDR2 FVKESK. Sequenced material: peripheral blood. This TCR was sampled from a human donor in a cohort sampled during active COVID-19. The chain joins TRBV14 to TRBJ1-2; the D gene is possibly TRBD1 (6 bases). In DNA form, the CDR3 reads TGTGCCAGCAGCCAAACGGACAGCTATGGCTACACCTTC. Translation: CASSQTDSYGYTF.